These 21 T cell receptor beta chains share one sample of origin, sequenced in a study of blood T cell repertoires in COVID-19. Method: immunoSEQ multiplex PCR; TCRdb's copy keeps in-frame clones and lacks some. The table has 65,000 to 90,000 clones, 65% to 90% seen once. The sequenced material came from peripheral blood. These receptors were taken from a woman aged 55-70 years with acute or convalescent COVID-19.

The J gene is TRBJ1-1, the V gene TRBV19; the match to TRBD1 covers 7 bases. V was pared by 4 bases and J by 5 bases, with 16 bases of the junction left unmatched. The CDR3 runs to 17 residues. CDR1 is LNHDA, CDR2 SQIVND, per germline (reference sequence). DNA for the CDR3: TGTGCCAGTAGTACGACGAGACAGGGAATGTTAGTGACTGAAGCTTTCTTT. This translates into CASSTTRQGMLVTEAFF. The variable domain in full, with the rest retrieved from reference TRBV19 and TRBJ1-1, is DGGITQSPKYLFRKEGQNVTLSCEQNLNHDAMYWYRQDPGQGLRLIYYSQIVNDFQKGDIAEGYSVSREKKESFPLTVTSAQKNPTAFYLCASSTTRQGMLVTEAFFGQGTRLTVV.

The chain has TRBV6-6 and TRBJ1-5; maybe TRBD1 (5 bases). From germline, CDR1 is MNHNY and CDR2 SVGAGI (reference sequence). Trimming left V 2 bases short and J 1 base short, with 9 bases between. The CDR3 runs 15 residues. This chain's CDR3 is CASSYADKSNQPQHF. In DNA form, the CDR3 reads TGTGCCAGCAGTTACGCGGACAAGAGCAATCAGCCCCAGCATTTT.

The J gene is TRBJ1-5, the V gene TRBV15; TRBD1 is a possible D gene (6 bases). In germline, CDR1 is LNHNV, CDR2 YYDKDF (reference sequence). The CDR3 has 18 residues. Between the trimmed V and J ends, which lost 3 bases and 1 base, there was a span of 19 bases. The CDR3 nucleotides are TGTGCCACCAGCAGTGGGAGGGGTACAGGGTTGAGCAATCAGCCCCAGCATTTT. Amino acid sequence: CATSSGRGTGLSNQPQHF.

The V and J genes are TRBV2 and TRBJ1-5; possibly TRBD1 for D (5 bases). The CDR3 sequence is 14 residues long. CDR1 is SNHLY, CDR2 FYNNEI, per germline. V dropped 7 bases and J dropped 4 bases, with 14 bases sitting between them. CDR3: CASNIQALNQPQHF. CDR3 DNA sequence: TGTGCCAGCAATATACAGGCCCTTAATCAGCCCCAGCATTTT.

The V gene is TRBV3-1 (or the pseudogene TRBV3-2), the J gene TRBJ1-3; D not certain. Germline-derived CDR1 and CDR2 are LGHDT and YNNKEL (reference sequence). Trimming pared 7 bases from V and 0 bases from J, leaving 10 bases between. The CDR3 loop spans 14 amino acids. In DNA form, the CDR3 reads TGTGCCAGCACTCAGAGGATCTCTGGAAACACCATATATTTT. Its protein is CASTQRISGNTIYF.

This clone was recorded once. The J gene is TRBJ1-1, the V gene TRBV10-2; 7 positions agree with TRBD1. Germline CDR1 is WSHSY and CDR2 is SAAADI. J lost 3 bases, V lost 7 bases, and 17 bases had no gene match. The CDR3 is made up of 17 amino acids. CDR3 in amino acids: CASTRGVNPGGHTEAFF. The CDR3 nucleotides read TGCGCCAGCACCCGAGGTGTGAACCCAGGGGGACACACTGAAGCTTTCTTT.

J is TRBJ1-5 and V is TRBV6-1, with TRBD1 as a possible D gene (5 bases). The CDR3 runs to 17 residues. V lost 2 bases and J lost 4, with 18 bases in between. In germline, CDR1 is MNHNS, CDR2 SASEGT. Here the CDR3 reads CASSEYGNRGSNQPQHF. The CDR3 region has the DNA TGTGCCAGCAGTGAATACGGAAATAGGGGCTCAAATCAGCCCCAGCATTTT.

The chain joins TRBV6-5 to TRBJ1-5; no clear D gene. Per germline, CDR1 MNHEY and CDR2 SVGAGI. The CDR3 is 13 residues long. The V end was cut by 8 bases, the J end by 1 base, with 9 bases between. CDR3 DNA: TGTGCCAGCGAGGTTGTCAGCAATCAGCCCCAGCATTTT. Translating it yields CASEVVSNQPQHF.

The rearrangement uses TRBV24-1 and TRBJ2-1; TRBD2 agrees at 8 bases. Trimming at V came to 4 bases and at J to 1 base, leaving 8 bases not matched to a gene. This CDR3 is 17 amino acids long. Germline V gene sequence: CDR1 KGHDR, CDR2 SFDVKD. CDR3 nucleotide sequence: TGTGCCACCAGTGAGCCCACTAGCGGCCATTCCTACAATGAGCAGTTCTTC. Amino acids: CATSEPTSGHSYNEQFF.

The CDR3 nucleotides read TGCAGCGCCTCAGGGGGCGCGGGGTTTATCTACACCTTC. Protein product: CSASGGAGFIYTF. This chain uses TRBV29-1 with TRBJ1-2; 8 nucleotides align to TRBD1. CDR1 is SQVTM and CDR2 is ANQGSEA in the germline V gene. V lost 7 bases and J lost 10; bases outside the gene matches: 14. The CDR3 length is 13 residues.

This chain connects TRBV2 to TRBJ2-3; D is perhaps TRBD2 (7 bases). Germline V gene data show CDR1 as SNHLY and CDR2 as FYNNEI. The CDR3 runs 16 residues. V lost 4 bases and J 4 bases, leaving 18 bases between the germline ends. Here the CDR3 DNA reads TGTGCCAGCAGTGTGGGGGCGGGGGCCTCCGCAGATACGCAGTATTTT. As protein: CASSVGAGASADTQYF.

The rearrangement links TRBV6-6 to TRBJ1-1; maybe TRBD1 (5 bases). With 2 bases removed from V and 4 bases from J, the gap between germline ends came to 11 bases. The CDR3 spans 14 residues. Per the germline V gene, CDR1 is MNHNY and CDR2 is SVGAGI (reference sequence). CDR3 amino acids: CASSYRQMGTEAFF. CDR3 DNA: TGTGCCAGCAGTTACCGACAGATGGGCACTGAAGCTTTCTTT.

CDR3 sequence reads: CSASGSDRGEYGYTF. The CDR3 region has the DNA TGCAGTGCTAGTGGTTCGGACAGGGGCGAATATGGCTACACCTTC. The rearrangement links TRBV20-1 to TRBJ1-2; 9 nucleotides match TRBD1. Per the germline V gene, CDR1 is DFQATT and CDR2 is SNEGSKA (reference sequence). The V and J ends lost 3 bases and 5 bases, in that order; junction bases with no gene match: 10. CDR3 length equals 15 residues.

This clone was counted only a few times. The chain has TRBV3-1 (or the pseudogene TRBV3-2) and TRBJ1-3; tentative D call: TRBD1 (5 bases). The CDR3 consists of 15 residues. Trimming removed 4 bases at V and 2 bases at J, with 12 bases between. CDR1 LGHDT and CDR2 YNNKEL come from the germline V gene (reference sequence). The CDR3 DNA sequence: TGTGCCAGCAGCCCCGGCGGGGGGGCTGGAAACACCATATATTTT. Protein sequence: CASSPGGGAGNTIYF.

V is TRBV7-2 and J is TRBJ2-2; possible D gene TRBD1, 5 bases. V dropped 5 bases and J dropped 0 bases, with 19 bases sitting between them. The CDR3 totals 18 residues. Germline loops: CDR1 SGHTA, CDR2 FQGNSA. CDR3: CASSLSYRSNANTGELFF. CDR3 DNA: TGTGCCAGCAGCCTATCCTACAGGTCCAACGCGAACACCGGGGAGCTGTTTTTT.

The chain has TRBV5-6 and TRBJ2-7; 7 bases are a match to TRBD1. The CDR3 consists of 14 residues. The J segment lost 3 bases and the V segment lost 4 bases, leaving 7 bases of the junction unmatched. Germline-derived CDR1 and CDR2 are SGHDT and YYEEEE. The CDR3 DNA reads TGTGCCAGCAGCCAGCCGGGACAGAACTACGAGCAGTACTTC. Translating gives CASSQPGQNYEQYF.

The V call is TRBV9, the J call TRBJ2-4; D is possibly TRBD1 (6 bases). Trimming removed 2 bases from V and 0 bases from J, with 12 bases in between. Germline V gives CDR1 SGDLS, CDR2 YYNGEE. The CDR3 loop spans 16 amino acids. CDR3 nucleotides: TGTGCCAGCAGCGTTTCGGGACAACTAGCCAAAAACATTCAGTACTTC. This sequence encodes CASSVSGQLAKNIQYF.

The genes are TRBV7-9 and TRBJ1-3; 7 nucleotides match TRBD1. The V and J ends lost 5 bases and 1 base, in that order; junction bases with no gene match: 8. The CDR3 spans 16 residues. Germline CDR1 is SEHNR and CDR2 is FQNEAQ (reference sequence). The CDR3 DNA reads TGTGCCAGCAGCCTACCGGGACAGCCTTCTGGAAACACCATATATTTT. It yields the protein CASSLPGQPSGNTIYF.

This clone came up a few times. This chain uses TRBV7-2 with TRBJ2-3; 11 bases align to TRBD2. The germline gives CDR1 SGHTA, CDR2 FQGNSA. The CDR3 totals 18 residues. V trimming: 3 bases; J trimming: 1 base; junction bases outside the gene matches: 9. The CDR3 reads CASSFQHPSGGRTDTQYF. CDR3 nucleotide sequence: TGTGCCAGCAGCTTCCAGCACCCTAGCGGGGGGCGCACAGATACGCAGTATTTT.

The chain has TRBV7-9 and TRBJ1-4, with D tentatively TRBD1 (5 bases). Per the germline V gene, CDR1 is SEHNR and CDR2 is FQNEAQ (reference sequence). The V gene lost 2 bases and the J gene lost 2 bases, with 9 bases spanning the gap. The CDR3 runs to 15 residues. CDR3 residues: CASSLQGATNEKLFF. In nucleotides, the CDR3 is TGTGCCAGCAGCTTACAAGGGGCGACTAATGAAAAACTGTTTTTT.

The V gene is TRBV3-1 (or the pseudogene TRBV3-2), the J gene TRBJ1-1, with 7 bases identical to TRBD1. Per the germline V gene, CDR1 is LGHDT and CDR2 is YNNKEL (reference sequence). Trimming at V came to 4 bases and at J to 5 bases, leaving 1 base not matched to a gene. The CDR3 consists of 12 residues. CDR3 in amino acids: CASSPGQTEAFF. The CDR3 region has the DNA TGTGCCAGCAGCCCGGGACAGACTGAAGCTTTCTTT.